This T cell receptor (beta chain) is drawn from a study of blood T cell repertoires in COVID-19. Per the study methods: For nucleated cells, counts were estimated from reference gene primer amplification. Clones were sequenced by immunoSEQ multiplex PCR, and TCRdb holds only the in-frame ones, with some missing. The D gene and trimming were derived from the DNA, and the V and J assignments and clone size from that table. The sample lists approximately 120,000 clones, roughly 85% occurring once. V lost 4 bases and J 7 bases, leaving 8 bases between the germline ends. The CDR3 runs to 13 residues. The chain couples TRBV12-3 or TRBV12-4 to TRBJ1-6; D is unresolved. Input material: peripheral blood. This TCR derives from a woman aged 55-69 years with acute or convalescent COVID-19. CDR3 coding DNA: TGTGCCAGCAGTTCCTCTAAAAATTCACCCCTCCACTTT. This gives the protein CASSSSKNSPLHF.